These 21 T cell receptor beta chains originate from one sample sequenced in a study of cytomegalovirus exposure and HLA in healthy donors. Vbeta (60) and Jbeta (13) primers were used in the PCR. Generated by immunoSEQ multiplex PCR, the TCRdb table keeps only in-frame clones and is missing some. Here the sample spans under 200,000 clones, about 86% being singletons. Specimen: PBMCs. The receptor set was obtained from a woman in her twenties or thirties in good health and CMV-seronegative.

CDR3 coding DNA: TGTGCCATCAGGAGGCCCAATGGGGAGCAGTACTTC. Protein: CAIRRPNGEQYF. The V gene is TRBV10-3, the J gene TRBJ2-7, with unresolved D. Germline V CDR1 and CDR2: ENHRY, SYGVKD. The CDR3 extends over 12 amino acids. V lost 6 bases and J 7 bases, leaving 13 bases between the germline ends.

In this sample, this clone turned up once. CDR3 protein: CASSVGGLYQETQYF. The CDR3 DNA follows: TGTGCCAGCAGTGTGGGAGGTCTGTACCAAGAGACCCAGTACTTC. The chain is built from TRBV6-4 and TRBJ2-5, with D possibly matching TRBD2 (6 bases). Germline V lookup: CDR1 MRHNA, CDR2 SNTAGT. CDR3 length equals 15 residues. V was shortened by 4 bases and J by 0 bases, with 12 bases between the two germline ends.

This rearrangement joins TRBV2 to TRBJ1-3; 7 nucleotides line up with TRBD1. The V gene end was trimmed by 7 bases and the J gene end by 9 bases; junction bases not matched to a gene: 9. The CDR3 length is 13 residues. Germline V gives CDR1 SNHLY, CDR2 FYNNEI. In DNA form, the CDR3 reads TGTGCCAGCAAGGGGGACAGCGCTTTCACCATATATTTT. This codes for CASKGDSAFTIYF.

The CDR3 loop is CASSGDRGRANTEAFF. CDR3 bases: TGCGCCAGCAGCGGGGACAGGGGGCGAGCGAACACTGAAGCTTTCTTT. The rearrangement joins TRBV5-1 to TRBJ1-1, with 12 nucleotides matching TRBD1. Trimming at V came to 4 bases and at J to 1 base, leaving 5 bases not matched to a gene. Germline CDR1 reads SGHRS; CDR2 reads YFSETQ. The CDR3 extends over 16 amino acids.

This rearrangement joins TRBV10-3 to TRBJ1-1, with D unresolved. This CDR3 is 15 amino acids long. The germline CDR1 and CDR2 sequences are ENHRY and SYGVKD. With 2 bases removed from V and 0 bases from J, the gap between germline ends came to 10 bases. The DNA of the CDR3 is TGTGCCATCAGTGAGGCGAGACACATGAACACTGAAGCTTTCTTT. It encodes CAISEARHMNTEAFF.

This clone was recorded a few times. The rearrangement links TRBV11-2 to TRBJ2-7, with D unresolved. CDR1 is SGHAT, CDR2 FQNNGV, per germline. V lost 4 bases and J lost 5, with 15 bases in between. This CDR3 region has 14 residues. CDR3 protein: CASSSPRGRNEQYF. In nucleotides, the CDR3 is TGTGCCAGCAGCTCGCCCCGAGGTCGAAACGAGCAGTACTTC.

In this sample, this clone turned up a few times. The CDR3 DNA follows: TGTGCCAGCAGCTTAGCGCCTGCGGGGGCAGATACGCAGTATTTT. Its protein product is CASSLAPAGADTQYF. The gene calls are TRBV7-2 and TRBJ2-3, with 7 bases that match TRBD2. The germline V gene has CDR1 SGHTA and CDR2 FQGNSA. This CDR3 region has 15 residues. Trimming cost V 0 bases and J 4 bases; bases outside gene matches: 4.

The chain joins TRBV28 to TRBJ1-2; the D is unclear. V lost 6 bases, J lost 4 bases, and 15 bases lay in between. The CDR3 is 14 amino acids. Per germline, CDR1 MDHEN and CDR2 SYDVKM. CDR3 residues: CASRSFVLLYGYTF. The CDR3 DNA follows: TGTGCCAGCAGATCCTTCGTTCTCCTCTATGGCTACACCTTC.

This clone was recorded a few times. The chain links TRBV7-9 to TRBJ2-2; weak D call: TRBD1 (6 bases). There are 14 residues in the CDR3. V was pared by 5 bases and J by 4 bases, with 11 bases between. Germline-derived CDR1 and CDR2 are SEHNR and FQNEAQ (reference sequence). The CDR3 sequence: CASSASGVTGELFF. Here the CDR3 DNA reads TGTGCCAGCAGCGCCTCAGGGGTCACCGGGGAGCTGTTTTTT. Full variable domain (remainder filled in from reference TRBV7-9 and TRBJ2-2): DTGVSQNPRHKITKRGQNVTFRCDPISEHNRLYWYRQTLGQGPEFLTYFQNEAQLEKSRLLSDRFSAERPKGSFSTLEIQRTEQGDSAMYLCASSASGVTGELFFGEGSRLTVL.

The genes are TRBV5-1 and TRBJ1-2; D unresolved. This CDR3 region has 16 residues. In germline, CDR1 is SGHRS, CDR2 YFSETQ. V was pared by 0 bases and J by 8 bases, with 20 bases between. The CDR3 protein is CASSLDSSPRGEGYTF. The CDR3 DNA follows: TGCGCCAGCAGCTTGGATTCCAGCCCTAGAGGCGAGGGCTACACCTTC.

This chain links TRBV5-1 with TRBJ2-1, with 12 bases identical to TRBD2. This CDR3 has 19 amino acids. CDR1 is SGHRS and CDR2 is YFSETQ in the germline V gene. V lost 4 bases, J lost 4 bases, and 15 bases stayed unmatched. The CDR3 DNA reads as TGCGCCAGCAGCATCGGACTAGCGGGACGTAAGCACCAATACAATGAGCAGTTCTTC. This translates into CASSIGLAGRKHQYNEQFF. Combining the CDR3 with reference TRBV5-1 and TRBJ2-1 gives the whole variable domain KAGVTQTPRYLIKTRGQQVTLSCSPISGHRSVSWYQQTPGQGLQFLFEYFSETQRNKGNFPGRFSGRQFSNSRSEMNVSTLELGDSALYLCASSIGLAGRKHQYNEQFFGPGTRLTVL.

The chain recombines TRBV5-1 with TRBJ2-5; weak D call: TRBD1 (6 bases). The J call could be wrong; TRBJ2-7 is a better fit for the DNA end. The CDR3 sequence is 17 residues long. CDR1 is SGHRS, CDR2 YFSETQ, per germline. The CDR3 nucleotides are TGCGCCAGCAGCCAAGAACCGGGACACTCAGCGACCTACGAGCAGTACTTC. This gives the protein CASSQEPGHSATYEQYF.

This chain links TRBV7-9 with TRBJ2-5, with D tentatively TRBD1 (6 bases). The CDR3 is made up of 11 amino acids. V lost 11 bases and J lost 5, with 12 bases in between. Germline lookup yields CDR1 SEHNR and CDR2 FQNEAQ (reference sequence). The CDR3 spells CALGGEETQYF. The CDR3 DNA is TGTGCCCTTGGGGGCGAGGAGACCCAGTACTTC.

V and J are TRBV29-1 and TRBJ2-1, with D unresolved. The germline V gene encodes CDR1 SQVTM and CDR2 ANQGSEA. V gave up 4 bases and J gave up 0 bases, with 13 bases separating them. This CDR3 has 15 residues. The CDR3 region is CSVVVAISSYNEQFF. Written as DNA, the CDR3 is TGCAGCGTTGTTGTCGCGATAAGCTCCTACAATGAGCAGTTCTTC.

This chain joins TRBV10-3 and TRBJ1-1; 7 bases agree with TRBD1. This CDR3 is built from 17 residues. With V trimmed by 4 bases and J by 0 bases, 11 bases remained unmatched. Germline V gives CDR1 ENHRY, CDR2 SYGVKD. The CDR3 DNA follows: TGTGCCATCAGTGCGAGGGGGCCCGCCGGTATGAACACTGAAGCTTTCTTT. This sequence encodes CAISARGPAGMNTEAFF.

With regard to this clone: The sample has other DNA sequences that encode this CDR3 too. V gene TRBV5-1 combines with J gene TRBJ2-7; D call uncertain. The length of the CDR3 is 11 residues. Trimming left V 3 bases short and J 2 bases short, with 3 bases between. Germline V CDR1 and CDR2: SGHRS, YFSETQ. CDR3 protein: CASSSAYEQYF. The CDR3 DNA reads TGCGCCAGCAGCTCCGCCTACGAGCAGTACTTC.

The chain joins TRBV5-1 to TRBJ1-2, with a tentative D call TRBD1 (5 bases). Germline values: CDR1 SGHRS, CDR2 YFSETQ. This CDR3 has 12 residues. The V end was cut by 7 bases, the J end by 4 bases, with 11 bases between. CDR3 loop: CASHDSLYGYTF. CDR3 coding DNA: TGCGCCAGCCACGACAGCCTCTATGGCTACACCTTC.

The CDR3 DNA reads as TGCGCCAGCAGCTCTTTTTACACAGATACGCAGTATTTT. It encodes CASSSFYTDTQYF. This chain connects TRBV5-1 to TRBJ2-3; D remains unclear. This CDR3 has 13 residues. Germline V gene sequence: CDR1 SGHRS, CDR2 YFSETQ. V was cut by 3 bases and J by 2 bases, with 7 bases left in between.

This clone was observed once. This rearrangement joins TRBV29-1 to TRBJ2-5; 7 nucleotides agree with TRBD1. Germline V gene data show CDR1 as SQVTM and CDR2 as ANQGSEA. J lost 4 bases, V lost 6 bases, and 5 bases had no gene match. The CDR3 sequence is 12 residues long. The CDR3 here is CSVTGAGETQYF. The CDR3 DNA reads TGCAGCGTAACAGGGGCTGGAGAGACCCAGTACTTC.

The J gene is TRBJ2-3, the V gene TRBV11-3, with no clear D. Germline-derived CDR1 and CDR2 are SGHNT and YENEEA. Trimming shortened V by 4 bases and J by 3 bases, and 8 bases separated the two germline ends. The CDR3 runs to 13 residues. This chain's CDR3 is CASSSFGTDTQYF. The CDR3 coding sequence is TGTGCCAGCAGCTCCTTCGGGACAGATACGCAGTATTTT.

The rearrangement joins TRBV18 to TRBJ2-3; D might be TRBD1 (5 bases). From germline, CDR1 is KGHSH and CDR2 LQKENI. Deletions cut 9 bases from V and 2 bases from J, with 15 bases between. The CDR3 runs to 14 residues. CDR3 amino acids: CASAGNSITDTQYF. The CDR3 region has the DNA TGTGCCAGTGCAGGGAACTCGATCACAGATACGCAGTATTTT. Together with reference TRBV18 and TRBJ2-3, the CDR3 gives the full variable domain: NAGVMQNPRHLVRRRGQEARLRCSPMKGHSHVYWYRQLPEEGLKFMVYLQKENIIDESGMPKERFSAEFPKEGPSILRIQQVVRGDSAAYFCASAGNSITDTQYFGPGTRLTVL.